Included here is one TCR beta chain sequence, with context. What it recognizes is unknown. CDR1 is SGHNT and CDR2 is YENEEA in the germline V gene. The CDR3 covers 15 residues. J gave up 9 bases and V 8 bases, and 13 bases lay outside the gene matches. This sample was included in a study of OX40 agonist ivuxolimab in advanced cancers. The overall study: The group had a mean age of about 60 years, ranged from about 20 to 79, and was 80% to 90% male. Whole-study findings and limits: Patients with a partial response at 0.1-3.0 mg/kg had among the lowest clonal expansion. Which antigen the expanded peripheral T cells recognized is unknown.

Produced via immunoSEQ multiplex PCR; TCRdb's table is partial and in-frame only. The table has fewer than 60,000 clones, more than 75% seen once; the top ten hold 1.8%. This chain connects TRBV11-3 to TRBJ2-1; 10 bases map to TRBD2. The source was CD4+ or CD8+ T cells sorted from blood, collected in a trial of the OX40 agonist ivuxolimab. The receptor's source is an adult with an advanced solid tumor such as melanoma, head and neck, liver or kidney cancer. The CDR3 nucleotides are TGTGCCAGCTCTTCTAGCGGGGGCCTCTTAGGTGAGCAGTTCTTC. This gives the protein CASSSSGGLLGEQFF.